The 30 T cell receptor beta chains reported below all come from one sample, sequenced in a study of memory CD4+ T cells and cytomegalovirus serostatus. The sort gate was single viable CD3+CD4+CD8-CD45RO+ cells for memory CD4+ T cells. The repertoire was sequenced with immunoSEQ multiplex PCR; TCRdb's copy has only in-frame clones and lacks some. Here the sample spans 55,000 to 65,000 clones, around 82% being singletons. Sequencing was done on a sample of memory CD4+ T cells from blood. Source of these receptors: an adult in good health and CMV-seronegative. Some clones in this sample may be carry-over from other donors' samples.

This clone has a single count. The chain uses TRBV11-2 and TRBJ1-4; D unclear. V was cut by 2 bases and J by 8 bases, with 15 bases left in between. The CDR3 has 15 amino acids. Per the germline V gene, CDR1 is SGHAT and CDR2 is FQNNGV. Here the CDR3 DNA reads TGTGCCAGCAGCTTACAATCCGGGGTGGGGGAAAAACTGTTTTTT. Protein sequence: CASSLQSGVGEKLFF.

The J gene is TRBJ1-5, the V gene TRBV7-8, with TRBD1 as a possible D gene (5 bases). CDR1 and CDR2 from the germline V gene are SGHVS and FQNEAQ. Trimming left V 0 bases short and J 5 bases short, with 14 bases between. The CDR3 sequence is 16 residues long. In DNA, the CDR3 is TGTGCCAGCAGCTTAGCGTTGAAGGGGCGCGATCAGCCCCAGCATTTT. As protein: CASSLALKGRDQPQHF.

The V gene is TRBV13, the J gene TRBJ2-7; 7 nucleotides match TRBD2. This CDR3 contains 13 residues. The V segment lost 8 bases and the J segment 1 base; nucleotides outside the gene matches: 5. CDR1 PRHDT and CDR2 FYEKMQ come from the germline V gene (reference sequence). The CDR3 protein is CASGGRASYEQYF. CDR3 bases: TGTGCCAGCGGAGGGAGGGCATCCTACGAGCAGTACTTC.

The V and J genes are TRBV2 and TRBJ1-4; 7 nucleotides align to TRBD1. Germline V lookup: CDR1 SNHLY, CDR2 FYNNEI. With V trimmed by 2 bases and J by 6 bases, 6 bases remained unmatched. The CDR3 is made up of 15 amino acids. CDR3 in DNA: TGTGCCAGCAGTGAATTGTCAGGGGGTGATGAAAAACTGTTTTTT. Translation: CASSELSGGDEKLFF.

This clone has only one observation. The gene calls are TRBV27 and TRBJ1-1; D is perhaps TRBD1 (6 bases). Germline CDR1 MNHEY, CDR2 SMNVEV (reference sequence). The CDR3 is 14 amino acids. Trimming stripped 6 bases from V and 7 bases from J, with 18 bases between. CDR3 region: CASSFRRTAGEAFF. CDR3 bases: TGTGCCAGCAGCTTCAGGAGGACAGCTGGTGAAGCTTTCTTT.

V usage is TRBV10-3 and J usage is TRBJ1-2; no clear D. Trimming cost V 5 bases and J 4 bases, with 14 bases left between them. In germline, CDR1 is ENHRY, CDR2 SYGVKD. This CDR3 is 14 amino acids long. The CDR3 reads CAISTIGLGYGYTF. In DNA, the CDR3 is TGTGCCATCAGTACCATAGGACTGGGCTATGGCTACACCTTC.

The V and J genes are TRBV5-4 and TRBJ1-2; no clear D gene. V was pared by 0 bases and J by 2 bases, with 5 bases between. This CDR3 contains 13 residues. Germline V gene data show CDR1 as SGHNT and CDR2 as YYREEE (reference sequence). The CDR3 bases are TGTGCCAGCAGCTTGGGCGAGAACTATGGCTACACCTTC. It translates to CASSLGENYGYTF.

The rearrangement links TRBV5-4 to TRBJ2-4; D is unresolved. The CDR3 is 15 amino acids. CDR1 SGHNT and CDR2 YYREEE come from the germline V gene (reference sequence). V gave up 0 bases and J gave up 0 bases, with 7 bases separating them. CDR3 region: CASSLGEVAKNIQYF. The CDR3 region has the DNA TGTGCCAGCAGCTTGGGGGAAGTAGCCAAAAACATTCAGTACTTC. The whole variable domain, filled in from reference TRBV5-4 and TRBJ2-4, reads ETGVTQSPTHLIKTRGQQVTLRCSSQSGHNTVSWYQQALGQGPQFIFQYYREEENGRGNFPPRFSGLQFPNYSSELNVNALELDDSALYLCASSLGEVAKNIQYFGAGTRLSVL.

As DNA, the CDR3 is TGTGCCAGCAGAACTAGCGGGCGATTGGGGACCCAGTACTTC. Protein: CASRTSGRLGTQYF. The chain uses TRBV28 and TRBJ2-5, with 9 positions matching TRBD2. CDR1 is MDHEN and CDR2 is SYDVKM in the germline V gene. With V trimmed by 6 bases and J by 7 bases, 9 bases remained unmatched. The CDR3 loop spans 14 amino acids.

V and J are TRBV12-2 and TRBJ2-7. TRBV12-2 is designated a pseudogene. The CDR3 consists of 13 residues. CDR3 coding DNA: TGTGCAAGGAGGGGCTTTTCAGGGTACGAGCAGTACTTC. Translating gives CARRGFSGYEQYF.

The gene calls are TRBV30 and TRBJ2-7, with D unclear. The CDR3 covers 12 residues. Germline CDR1 GTSNPN, CDR2 SVGIG (reference sequence). Trimming stripped 3 bases from V and 4 bases from J, with 10 bases between. CDR3 sequence (DNA): TGTGCCTGGAGCACAACTCGTTACGAGCAGTACTTC. This translates into CAWSTTRYEQYF.

The chain links TRBV2 to TRBJ1-6, with D perhaps TRBD1 (6 bases). The CDR3 extends over 14 amino acids. V was pared by 7 bases and J by 13 bases, with 20 bases between. Germline loops: CDR1 SNHLY, CDR2 FYNNEI. CDR3 bases: TGTGCCAGCAAACCTGGACAGCAGCGGACTCCCCTCCACTTT. It yields the protein CASKPGQQRTPLHF.

This sequence joins TRBV4-1 and TRBJ1-5, with D uncertain. The germline gives CDR1 MGHRA, CDR2 YSYEKL. Trimming shortened V by 4 bases and J by 4 bases, and 11 bases separated the two germline ends. The CDR3 runs to 14 residues. The chain's CDR3 is CASSPEGGNQPQHF. Written as DNA, the CDR3 is TGCGCCAGCAGCCCCGAGGGTGGGAATCAGCCCCAGCATTTT.

V usage is TRBV6-5 and J usage is TRBJ1-2; D is unresolved. Deletions cut 10 bases from V and 2 bases from J, with 14 bases between. Germline V CDR1 and CDR2: MNHEY, SVGAGI. The CDR3 has 13 residues. The CDR3 region is CATSLGSNYGYTF. CDR3 sequence (DNA): TGTGCCACCTCCCTCGGCAGCAACTATGGCTACACCTTC.

V and J are TRBV11-2 and TRBJ2-7, with a tentative D call TRBD2 (7 bases). Trimming took off 4 bases at V and 5 bases at J, with 21 bases between the two ends. In germline, CDR1 is SGHAT, CDR2 FQNNGV. The length of the CDR3 is 16 residues. CDR3 in amino acids: CASSSLRGATSHEQYF. The DNA for the CDR3 is TGTGCCAGCAGCTCCCTCCGGGGGGCGACATCCCACGAGCAGTACTTC.

The CDR3 loop is CASSLFGGQNYNEQFF. CDR3 sequence (DNA): TGTGCCAGCAGCCTCTTTGGGGGACAGAACTACAATGAGCAGTTCTTC. The gene calls are TRBV2 and TRBJ2-1, with TRBD1 matching over 7 bases. V shed 6 bases, J shed 3 bases, and the junction held 11 bases outside the gene matches. There are 16 residues in the CDR3. Germline CDR1 is SNHLY and CDR2 is FYNNEI.

The rearrangement uses TRBV28 and TRBJ2-7; D is unresolved. The germline V and J ends were trimmed by 1 base and 6 bases, with 4 bases remaining between them. Looked up from germline, CDR1 is MDHEN and CDR2 is SYDVKM. The CDR3 is 11 residues long. CDR3 coding DNA: TGTGCCAGCAGTTTATCCCTCGAGCAGTACTTC. This gives the protein CASSLSLEQYF. The full variable domain, with the rest looked up from reference TRBV28 and TRBJ2-7, is DVKVTQSSRYLVKRTGEKVFLECVQDMDHENMFWYRQDPGLGLRLIYFSYDVKMKEKGDIPEGYSVSREKKERFSLILESASTNQTSMYLCASSLSLEQYFGPGTRLTVT.

This clone was counted once. The chain carries TRBV28 and TRBJ1-5; 8 bases line up with TRBD1. This CDR3 comprises 16 residues. The germline CDR1 and CDR2 sequences are MDHEN and SYDVKM. The junction had 9 bases not matched to a gene; V was cut back by 6 bases and J by 2 bases. The CDR3 protein is CASSLHGQGGNQPQHF. The CDR3, as DNA: TGTGCCAGCAGCCTTCATGGACAGGGAGGCAATCAGCCCCAGCATTTT.

The V and J genes are TRBV2 and TRBJ1-2, with 7 nucleotides matching TRBD1. Trimming at V came to 3 bases and at J to 4 bases, leaving 2 bases not matched to a gene. This CDR3 region has 13 residues. CDR1 SNHLY and CDR2 FYNNEI come from the germline V gene. CDR3 bases: TGTGCCAGCAGTGATAACAGGGGCTATGGCTACACCTTC. Its translation is CASSDNRGYGYTF.

The chain joins TRBV12-5 to TRBJ1-2, with a tentative D call TRBD1 (6 bases). V dropped 0 bases and J dropped 8 bases, with 13 bases sitting between them. The CDR3 is 14 residues long. Germline lookup yields CDR1 LGHNT and CDR2 FRNRAP. CDR3 region: CASGLVPGDFGYTF. DNA for the CDR3: TGTGCTAGTGGTTTGGTACCAGGGGATTTCGGCTACACCTTC.

This clone was picked up a small number of times. The gene calls are TRBV6-5 and TRBJ1-1, with 7 bases that match TRBD1. Germline loops: CDR1 MNHEY, CDR2 SVGAGI. V lost 0 bases to trimming and J lost 1 base; unmatched junction nucleotides: 2. CDR3 length equals 15 residues. The CDR3 sequence: CASSYSRQGNTEAFF. CDR3 sequence (DNA): TGTGCCAGCAGTTACTCCCGACAGGGGAACACTGAAGCTTTCTTT.

J is TRBJ1-2 and V is TRBV5-1; 9 positions agree with TRBD1. The CDR3 length is 14 residues. Trimming at V came to 5 bases and at J to 5 bases, leaving 7 bases not matched to a gene. Germline CDR1 SGHRS, CDR2 YFSETQ. The CDR3 here is CASRSGTGFYGYTF. The CDR3 nucleotides read TGCGCCAGCAGATCCGGGACAGGGTTTTATGGCTACACCTTC.

V is TRBV4-2 and J is TRBJ2-1; 9 nucleotides agree with TRBD2. From germline, CDR1 is LGHNA and CDR2 YNFKEQ. CDR3 size: 15 residues. V lost 3 bases to trimming and J lost 8 bases; unmatched junction nucleotides: 8. DNA of the CDR3: TGTGCCAGCAGCCAGACGGGACTAGCATTCGATGAGCAGTTCTTC. Translation: CASSQTGLAFDEQFF.

This clone was seen a single time. V gene TRBV6-1 combines with J gene TRBJ2-1, with 12 bases that match TRBD1. Trimming at V came to 11 bases and at J to 11 bases, leaving 13 bases not matched to a gene. The V gene's germline CDR1 is MNHNS and CDR2 SASEGT. The CDR3 is 14 amino acids. This CDR3 reads CAARGQGAPGKQFF. The CDR3 region has the DNA TGTGCCGCCCGGGGACAGGGGGCGCCGGGGAAGCAGTTCTTC.

This clone was observed a handful of times. The chain links TRBV6-1 to TRBJ2-5; D is ambiguous. V lost 4 bases, J lost 3 bases, and 9 bases lay in between. There are 13 residues in the CDR3. Germline CDR1 is MNHNS and CDR2 is SASEGT. The CDR3 nucleotides are TGTGCCAGCAGTGGGGGTTTTGAAGAGACCCAGTACTTC. This encodes CASSGGFEETQYF.

V is TRBV28 and J is TRBJ1-2, with D perhaps TRBD1 (6 bases). The CDR3 is made up of 17 amino acids. V was pared by 0 bases and J by 1 base, with 15 bases between. CDR1 and CDR2 (germline): MDHEN, SYDVKM. In DNA form, the CDR3 reads TGTGCCAGCAGTTTATGGAGGGACATCCCCTTTAACTATGGCTACACCTTC. Translation gives CASSLWRDIPFNYGYTF.

This chain connects TRBV2 to TRBJ2-7; D perhaps matches TRBD2 (6 bases). This CDR3 has 14 amino acids. Trimming took 9 bases from V and 5 from J, leaving 20 bases between them. Germline assignment: CDR1 SNHLY and CDR2 FYNNEI. The CDR3 DNA reads as TGTGCCAGTACGCGGGGTCGCGGCTGGGACGAGCAGTACTTC. Translating gives CASTRGRGWDEQYF. The whole variable domain, remainder taken from reference TRBV2 and TRBJ2-7, is EPEVTQTPSHQVTQMGQEVILRCVPISNHLYFYWYRQILGQKVEFLVSFYNNEISEKSEIFDDQFSVERPDGSNFTLKIRSTKLEDSAMYFCASTRGRGWDEQYFGPGTRLTVT.

The chain couples TRBV27 to TRBJ2-7; 8 bases map to TRBD1. CDR1 MNHEY and CDR2 SMNVEV come from the germline V gene (reference sequence). The CDR3 runs 18 residues. Trimming removed 2 bases from V and 2 bases from J; junction bases left unmatched: 14. CDR3 in DNA: TGTGCCAGCAGTTTACGTTCGCGGCAGGGGGCCCCCCCCTACGAGCAGTACTTC. It is translated as CASSLRSRQGAPPYEQYF.

The CDR3 DNA reads TGTGCCAGCAGTGACATCACGGAAAGAAGCTACGAGCAGTACTTC. Amino acids: CASSDITERSYEQYF. The chain employs TRBV25-1 and TRBJ2-7; D not certain. Germline CDR1 MGHDK, CDR2 SYGVNS. Trimming removed 3 bases at V and 3 bases at J, with 15 bases between. This CDR3 is built from 15 residues.

CDR3 sequence reads: CASSKLAGTDTQYF. The CDR3 nucleotides are TGTGCCAGTAGTAAGCTAGCGGGCACAGATACGCAGTATTTT. This chain connects TRBV19 to TRBJ2-3; 7 bases align to TRBD2. V shed 4 bases, J shed 1 base, and the junction held 2 bases outside the gene matches. Germline assignment: CDR1 LNHDA and CDR2 SQIVND (reference sequence). This CDR3 region has 14 residues.